This TCR beta chain stems from a study of vaccination effects on CD4 cells after COVID-19. Study outcomes and limitations: After vaccination of healthy people, only 1 of 255 vaccine-induced clones cross-reacted with common cold coronaviruses. After vaccination, at late timepoints, clones induced by infection and by vaccine contracted markedly.

Subsequent to a culture period of roughly 11 days, CD4+ T cells were isolated. Half-medium replacement with IL-2 medium occurred on days 3 and 7. Germline CDR1 reads LNHDA; CDR2 reads SQIVND (reference sequence). This CDR3 is built from 16 residues. With 4 bases removed from V and 3 bases from J, the gap between germline ends came to 19 bases. Comment on this clone: Its antigen is as yet unknown.

Generated by immunoSEQ multiplex PCR, the TCRdb table keeps only in-frame clones and is missing some. The repertoire has fewer than 35,000 clones, 50% to 70% of them found once; the top ten carry almost 10%. The genes are TRBV19 and TRBJ2-7, with D possibly matching TRBD1 (6 bases). This TCR was sampled from a human donor who received a COVID-19 vaccine. Sequencing used CD4+ T cells from PBMCs cultured without peptide, obtained before COVID-19 vaccination. The CDR3 is CASSKQDSRRNYEQYF. The CDR3 coding sequence is TGTGCCAGTAGTAAACAGGACAGCCGTCGAAACTACGAGCAGTACTTC.